The entry that follows covers one T cell receptor (beta chain) sequence. The target antigen is unknown. The data were obtained in a study of shared clonotypes between healthy human individuals. Profiled with immunoSEQ multiplex PCR; TCRdb holds only in-frame clones, not every one. Found here are over a million clones, approximately 80% of them singletons; the top ten hold around 0.6%. General observations from the study: Incomplete sequencing of sorted subsets was indicated by rarefaction despite large depth.

Sample: memory CD4+ T cells from PBMCs. Subset reported: CD45RA-negative fraction. The clonotype comes from a man aged 18 to 30 in good health. Some clones in this sample may be carry-over from other donors' samples.

The CDR3 is CASSFREGSYNEQFF. The CDR3 nucleotides are TGTGCCAGCAGCTTCCGGGAAGGCTCCTACAATGAGCAGTTCTTC. This chain uses TRBV7-8 with TRBJ2-1, with D tentatively TRBD2 (5 bases). The germline gives CDR1 SGHVS, CDR2 FQNEAQ. Trimming shortened V by 3 bases and J by 0 bases, and 9 bases separated the two germline ends. The CDR3 is 15 amino acids. Combining the CDR3 with reference TRBV7-8 and TRBJ2-1 gives the whole variable domain GAGVSQSPRYKVAKRGQDVALRCDPISGHVSLFWYQQALGQGPEFLTYFQNEAQLDKSGLPSDRFFAERPEGSVSTLKIQRTQQEDSAVYLCASSFREGSYNEQFFGPGTRLTVL.